These 14 T cell receptor beta chains were all obtained from the same sample, sequenced in a study of metastatic and nonmetastatic thyroid tumors. Patients had received no treatment of any kind before thyroid surgery. With MiXCR, TCRdb called clones anew from the PCR reads. This repertoire shows roughly 64,000 clones, approximately 4.1% found once; its top ten account for around 20%. Sequenced sample: blood. These TCRs come from a female donor with papillary thyroid cancer or a benign thyroid nodule (not recorded which). Some clones in this sample may be carry-over from other donors' samples.

This clone was detected ten times or more. The gene calls are TRBV28 and TRBJ2-7; 7 positions agree with TRBD2. V lost 5 bases to trimming and J lost 2 bases; unmatched junction nucleotides: 6. Looked up from germline, CDR1 is MDHEN and CDR2 is SYDVKM. The CDR3 runs 14 residues. This CDR3 reads CASSHQRGTYEQYF. CDR3 sequence (DNA): TGTGCCAGCAGTCACCAGCGGGGTACCTACGAGCAGTACTTC.

This clone was seen many times. V gene TRBV19 combines with J gene TRBJ2-1; tentatively, D is TRBD2 (5 bases). Germline V gives CDR1 LNHDA, CDR2 SQIVND (reference sequence). V gave up 7 bases and J gave up 3 bases, with 7 bases separating them. The CDR3 spans 12 residues. Written as DNA, the CDR3 is TGTGCCAGTACCGGACTCTACAATGAGCAGTTCTTC. It encodes CASTGLYNEQFF.

This clone occurred a few times. The CDR3 is CASSRDLANTGELFF. The CDR3 DNA follows: TGTGCCAGCAGCCGGGACTTAGCGAACACCGGGGAGCTGTTTTTT. The chain combines TRBV6-1 with TRBJ2-2; D may be TRBD2 (6 bases). V lost 6 bases to trimming and J lost 0 bases, with 11 bases between them. CDR3 length: 15 amino acids. Germline CDR1 and CDR2: MNHNS and SASEGT.

This clone was found many times. The rearrangement joins TRBV9 to TRBJ2-7; D not resolved. The CDR3 consists of 15 residues. In germline, CDR1 is SGDLS, CDR2 YYNGEE. Trimming shortened V by 0 bases and J by 2 bases, and 12 bases separated the two germline ends. CDR3 bases: TGTGCCAGCAGCGTAGAAACAGTACCTACCTACGAGCAGTACTTC. Amino acids: CASSVETVPTYEQYF.

In this sample, this clone turned up a few times. The rearrangement joins TRBV20-1 to TRBJ1-1; the match to TRBD1 covers 7 bases. The CDR3 spans 16 residues. J gave up 1 base and V 3 bases, and 11 bases lay outside the gene matches. Germline V gene lookup returns CDR1 DFQATT and CDR2 SNEGSKA (reference sequence). In DNA, the CDR3 is TGCAGTGCTAGGCTCCACAGGGGTCGTCAGAACACTGAAGCTTTCTTT. It specifies CSARLHRGRQNTEAFF.

This clone has ten or more counts. The V gene is TRBV15, the J gene TRBJ1-3; 10 nucleotides agree with TRBD1. Trimming at V came to 7 bases and at J to 5 bases, leaving 11 bases not matched to a gene. CDR3 length: 16 amino acids. Germline CDR1 and CDR2: LNHNV and YYDKDF (reference sequence). The CDR3 is CATTPRDRGRRNTIYF. In DNA, the CDR3 is TGTGCCACCACCCCTCGGGACAGGGGCAGGAGAAACACCATATATTTT.

Turning to this clone: A clone one base away is much larger, so this may be a read error. The chain joins TRBV5-5 to TRBJ2-2; 8 bases are shared with TRBD2. Looked up from germline, CDR1 is SGHKS and CDR2 is YYEKEE (reference sequence). CDR3 size: 17 residues. V lost 4 bases and J lost 5; bases outside the gene matches: 13. The CDR3 loop reads CASSPVGPGGRTGELFF. The CDR3 bases are TGTGCCAGCAGCCCCGTAGGGCCGGGAGGGAGGACCGGGGAGCTGTTTTTT.

Points on this clone: With a much larger clone just one base away, this may be a read error. Other DNA sequences in the same sample also yield this CDR3. V gene TRBV10-2 combines with J gene TRBJ2-3; TRBD2 matches 8 bases. The ends lost 8 bases at V and 8 bases at J; junction bases unmatched: 12. CDR1 is WSHSY, CDR2 SAAADI, per germline. The CDR3 extends over 14 amino acids. The CDR3 here is CASSRLAGLSTQYF. CDR3 coding DNA: TGCGCCAGCTCGAGATTAGCGGGACTAAGTACGCAGTATTTT.

This clone has at least ten counts. The chain uses TRBV13 and TRBJ2-3, with D hard to call. The V end lost 4 bases, the J end lost 4 bases, and 6 bases lay between the germline ends. Germline loops: CDR1 PRHDT, CDR2 FYEKMQ (reference sequence). The CDR3 spans 12 residues. Written as DNA, the CDR3 is TGTGCCAGCAGCTCCTATCCAGATACGCAGTATTTT. It codes for CASSSYPDTQYF.

This clone was counted a few times. This chain joins TRBV28 and TRBJ2-7; D assignment may be TRBD1 or TRBD2 (5 bases each). This CDR3 region has 16 residues. V shed 3 bases and J shed 0 bases, with 15 bases lying between them. Germline CDR1 and CDR2: MDHEN and SYDVKM. The CDR3 loop reads CASSFPGTASSYEQYF. CDR3 DNA: TGTGCCAGCAGTTTCCCCGGGACGGCGAGCTCCTACGAGCAGTACTTC. Looking up the rest from reference TRBV28 and TRBJ2-7 gives the full variable domain: DVKVTQSSRYLVKRTGEKVFLECVQDMDHENMFWYRQDPGLGLRLIYFSYDVKMKEKGDIPEGYSVSREKKERFSLILESASTNQTSMYLCASSFPGTASSYEQYFGPGTRLTVT.

This clone was detected many times. The chain joins TRBV19 to TRBJ1-1, with TRBD1 as a possible D gene (6 bases). CDR1 LNHDA and CDR2 SQIVND come from the germline V gene (reference sequence). V was trimmed by 4 bases and J by 1 base, leaving 10 bases between them. This CDR3 is built from 14 residues. The CDR3 loop is CASSKGHKNTEAFF. For the CDR3, the DNA is TGTGCCAGTAGTAAGGGACACAAGAACACTGAAGCTTTCTTT. Drawing the rest from reference TRBV19 and TRBJ1-1, the complete variable domain is DGGITQSPKYLFRKEGQNVTLSCEQNLNHDAMYWYRQDPGQGLRLIYYSQIVNDFQKGDIAEGYSVSREKKESFPLTVTSAQKNPTAFYLCASSKGHKNTEAFFGQGTRLTVV.

The gene calls are TRBV28 and TRBJ1-5, with D uncertain. Germline CDR1 reads MDHEN; CDR2 reads SYDVKM. The CDR3 has 13 residues. Deletions cut 3 bases from V and 5 bases from J, with 8 bases between. DNA of the CDR3: TGTGCCAGCAGTTTGGTGGGATATCAGCCCCAGCATTTT. Its translation is CASSLVGYQPQHF.

This clone has a handful of counts. The chain has TRBV2 and TRBJ2-3; D possibly corresponds to TRBD1 (5 bases). The CDR3 sequence is 14 residues long. In germline, CDR1 is SNHLY, CDR2 FYNNEI. The V end lost 3 bases, the J end lost 11 bases, and 18 bases lay between the germline ends. The CDR3 loop reads CASSDPQVLQGQYF. The CDR3, as DNA: TGTGCCAGCAGTGATCCCCAGGTGCTCCAGGGGCAGTATTTT.

In its sample, this clone was seen many times. A junction end diverges from the germline sequence, so it may reflect a read error. The chain is built from TRBV20-1 and TRBJ2-5, with D perhaps matching TRBD1 (6 bases). This CDR3 is 15 amino acids long. Germline CDR1 DFQATT, CDR2 SNEGSKA (reference sequence). Written as DNA, the CDR3 is TGCAGTGCTAGTCTCAGCGGCAGGGGCCAAGAGACCCAGTGCTTC. It is translated as CSASLSGRGQETQCF.